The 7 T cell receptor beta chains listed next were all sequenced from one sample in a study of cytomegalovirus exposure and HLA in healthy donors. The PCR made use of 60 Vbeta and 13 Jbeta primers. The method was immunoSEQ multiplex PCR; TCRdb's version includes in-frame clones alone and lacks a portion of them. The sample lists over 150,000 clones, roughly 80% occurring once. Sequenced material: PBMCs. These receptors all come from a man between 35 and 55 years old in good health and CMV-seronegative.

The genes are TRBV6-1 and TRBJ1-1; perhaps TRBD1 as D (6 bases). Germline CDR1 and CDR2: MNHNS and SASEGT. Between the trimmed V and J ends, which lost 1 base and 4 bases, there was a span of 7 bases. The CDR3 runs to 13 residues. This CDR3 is CASSEVGATEAFF. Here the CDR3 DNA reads TGTGCCAGCAGTGAAGTGGGGGCCACTGAAGCTTTCTTT.

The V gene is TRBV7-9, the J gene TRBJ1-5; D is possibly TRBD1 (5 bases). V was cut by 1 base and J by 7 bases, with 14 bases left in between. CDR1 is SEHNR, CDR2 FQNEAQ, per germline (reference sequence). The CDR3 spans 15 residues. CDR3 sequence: CASSLVQGSGQPQHF. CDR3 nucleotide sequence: TGTGCCAGCAGCTTAGTCCAGGGTTCAGGACAGCCCCAGCATTTT. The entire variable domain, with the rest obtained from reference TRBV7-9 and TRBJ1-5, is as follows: DTGVSQNPRHKITKRGQNVTFRCDPISEHNRLYWYRQTLGQGPEFLTYFQNEAQLEKSRLLSDRFSAERPKGSFSTLEIQRTEQGDSAMYLCASSLVQGSGQPQHFGDGTRLSIL.

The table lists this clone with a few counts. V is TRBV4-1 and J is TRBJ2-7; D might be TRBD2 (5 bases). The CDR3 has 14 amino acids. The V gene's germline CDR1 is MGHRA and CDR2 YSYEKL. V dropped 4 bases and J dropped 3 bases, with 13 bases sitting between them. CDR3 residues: CASSLVGSSYEQYF. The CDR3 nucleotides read TGCGCCAGCAGCCTCGTAGGGAGCAGCTACGAGCAGTACTTC.

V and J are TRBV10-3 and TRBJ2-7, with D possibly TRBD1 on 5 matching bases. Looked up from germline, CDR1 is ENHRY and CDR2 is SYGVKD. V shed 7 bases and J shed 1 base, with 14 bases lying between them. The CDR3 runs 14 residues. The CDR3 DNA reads TGTGCCATCAAGGGGTCCTCTTCTTCCTACGAGCAGTACTTC. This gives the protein CAIKGSSSSYEQYF.

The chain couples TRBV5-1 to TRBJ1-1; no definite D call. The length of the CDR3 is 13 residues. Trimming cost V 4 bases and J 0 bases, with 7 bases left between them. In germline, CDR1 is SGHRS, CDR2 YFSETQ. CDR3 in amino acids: CASSEVMNTEAFF. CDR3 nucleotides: TGCGCCAGCAGCGAGGTCATGAACACTGAAGCTTTCTTT.

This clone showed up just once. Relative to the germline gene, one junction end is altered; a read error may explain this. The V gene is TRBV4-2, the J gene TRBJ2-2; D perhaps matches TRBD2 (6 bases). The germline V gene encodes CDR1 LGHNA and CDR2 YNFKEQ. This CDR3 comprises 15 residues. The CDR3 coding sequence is TGTGCCAGCAGTCAAAATGGGGTGGCCACCGGGGGGCTGTTTTTT. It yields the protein CASSQNGVATGGLFF.

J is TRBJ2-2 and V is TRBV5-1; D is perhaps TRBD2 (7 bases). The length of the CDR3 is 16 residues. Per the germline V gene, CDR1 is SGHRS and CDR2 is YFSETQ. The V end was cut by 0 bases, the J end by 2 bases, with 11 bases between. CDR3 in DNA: TGCGCCAGCAGCTTGGAGGGGGGGCTCAACACCGGGGAGCTGTTTTTT. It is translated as CASSLEGGLNTGELFF.